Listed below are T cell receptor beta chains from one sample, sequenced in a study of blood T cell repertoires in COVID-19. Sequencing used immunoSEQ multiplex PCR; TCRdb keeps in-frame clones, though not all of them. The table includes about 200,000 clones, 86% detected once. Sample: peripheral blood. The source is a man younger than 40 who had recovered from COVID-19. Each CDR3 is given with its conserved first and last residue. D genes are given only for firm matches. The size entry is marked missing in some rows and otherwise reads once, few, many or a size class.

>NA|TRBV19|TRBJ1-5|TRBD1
TGTGCCAGTAGTATTTCACAGGGGGTTCAGCCCCAGCATTTT
CASSISQGVQPQHF
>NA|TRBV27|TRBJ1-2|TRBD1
TGTGCCAGCAGTGAGGGACAGGGGAGTCACACCTTC
CASSEGQGSHTF
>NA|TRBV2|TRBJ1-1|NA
TGTGCCAGCACCACCGACAGGAACACTGAAGCTTTCTTT
CASTTDRNTEAFF
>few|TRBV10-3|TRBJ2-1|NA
TGTGCCACCACCGAGGGGGGGAATATTAGGAATGAGCAGTTCTTC
CATTEGGNIRNEQFF
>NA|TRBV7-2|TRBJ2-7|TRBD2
TGTGCCAGCAGCTTTCGGACTAGTTGGAGTATCGAGCAGTACTTC
CASSFRTSWSIEQYF
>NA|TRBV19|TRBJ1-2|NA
TGTGCCAGTAGTATGTCGGGGACAAGGGCGGCCTATGGCTACACCTTC
CASSMSGTRAAYGYTF
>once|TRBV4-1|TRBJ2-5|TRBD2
TGCGCCAGCAGCCAAGAACCGGGAAGCGGGGGTAGGGAGACCCAGTACTTC
CASSQEPGSGGRETQYF
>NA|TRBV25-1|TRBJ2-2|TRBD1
TGTGCCAGCAGTCCACAGGGGGCGGACACCGGGGAGCTGTTTTTT
CASSPQGADTGELFF
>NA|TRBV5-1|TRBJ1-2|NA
TGCGCCAGCAGCTTTGTTAGCGGAGATGGCTACACCTTC
CASSFVSGDGYTF
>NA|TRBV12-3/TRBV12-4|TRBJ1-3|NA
TGTGCCAGCAGTTTAAATCAGGGAAACACCATATATTTT
CASSLNQGNTIYF
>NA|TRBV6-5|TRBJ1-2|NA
TGTGCCAGCAGTTATAAGGCCGCGGTTAACTATGGCTACACCTTC
CASSYKAAVNYGYTF
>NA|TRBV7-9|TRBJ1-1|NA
TGTGCCAGCAGCTTGGACATTTCAAGCACTGAAGCTTTCTTT
CASSLDISSTEAFF
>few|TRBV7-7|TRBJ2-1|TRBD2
TGTGCCAGCAGCTTAGACGGACGGGGGGGCGATGAGCAGTTCTTC
CASSLDGRGGDEQFF
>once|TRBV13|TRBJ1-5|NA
TGTGCCAGCAGCTTATTTGACGGGGAAGATCAGCCCCAGCATTTT
CASSLFDGEDQPQHF
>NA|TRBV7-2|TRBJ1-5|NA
TGTGCCAGCAGCTCCAATAGCAATCAGCCCCAGCATTTT
CASSSNSNQPQHF
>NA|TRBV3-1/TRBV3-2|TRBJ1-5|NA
TGTGCCAGCAGCCAGACAGGTCGCGGTCAGCCCCAGCATTTT
CASSQTGRGQPQHF
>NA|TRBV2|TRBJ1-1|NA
TGTGCCAGCAGTGAATTCAGGCGGGTGAACACTGAAGCTTTCTTT
CASSEFRRVNTEAFF
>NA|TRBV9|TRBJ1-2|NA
TGTGCCAGCAGCGTAGGGGGGCTCGGCTACACCTTC
CASSVGGLGYTF
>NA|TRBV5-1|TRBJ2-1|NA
TGCGCCAGCAGCACTCATCCAGGGTCCCCCTACAATGAGCAGTTCTTC
CASSTHPGSPYNEQFF
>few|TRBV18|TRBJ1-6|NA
TGTGCCAGCTCACCGCAGGGGTTTAGCTCCTATAATTCACCCCTCCACTTT
CASSPQGFSSYNSPLHF
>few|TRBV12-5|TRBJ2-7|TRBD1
TGTGCTAGCGGAAGGACAGGGGGTTACTACGAGCAGTACTTC
CASGRTGGYYEQYF
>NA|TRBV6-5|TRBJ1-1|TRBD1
TGTGCCAGCAGTTACTTAGGGACAGGGGCTGAAGCTTTCTTT
CASSYLGTGAEAFF
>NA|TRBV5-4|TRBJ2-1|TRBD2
TGTGCCAGCAGCTTCGACTACGGGGGGGCCCATGAGCAGTTCTTC
CASSFDYGGAHEQFF
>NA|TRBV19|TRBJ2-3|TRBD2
TGTGCCAGTAGTATCTTGACTAGCGGGGGGGCCCGAACAGATACGCAGTATTTT
CASSILTSGGARTDTQYF
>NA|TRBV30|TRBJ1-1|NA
TGTGCCTGGGGAGAGAGCTTCAACACTGAAGCTTTCTTT
CAWGESFNTEAFF
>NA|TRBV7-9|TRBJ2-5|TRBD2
TGTGCCAGCAGCCCGTTCACTAGCGGGGGCTTTGGAGAGACCCAGTACTTC
CASSPFTSGGFGETQYF
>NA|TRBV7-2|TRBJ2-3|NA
TGTGCCAGCAGCTTAGGCTTCGGTATCGTGGATACGCAGTATTTT
CASSLGFGIVDTQYF
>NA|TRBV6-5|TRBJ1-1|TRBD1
TGTGCCAGCATTCCAGACAGGGGGCTGTACACTGAAGCTTTCTTT
CASIPDRGLYTEAFF
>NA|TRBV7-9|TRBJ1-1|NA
TGTGCCAGCAGCTGGGGAGGGCGGGACACTGAAGCTTTCTTT
CASSWGGRDTEAFF
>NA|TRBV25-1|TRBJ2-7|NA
TGTGCCAGCAGTGCTACAGGGTACGAGCAGTACTTC
CASSATGYEQYF